Listed below are T cell receptor beta chains from one sample, sequenced in a study of high-grade serous ovarian cancer treatment subgroups. TCRdb's copy holds only in-frame clones and misses some; the assay was immunoSEQ multiplex PCR. Of roughly 3,000 clones listed, approximately 70% were seen once; the top ten hold 4.8%. Sequencing used tumor tissue. These receptors were taken from a human donor with high-grade serous ovarian cancer. Both conserved end residues are part of each CDR3. A D gene is named only where the DNA matches it firmly. The size of a clone is reported for some rows only, either as once, few or many, or as a class for expanded clones.

D gene	V gene	J gene	clone size	CDR3 DNA	CDR3 protein
TRBD2	TRBV2	TRBJ2-1	-	TGTGCCAGCAGTGAAGCCAGCGGGGGGTTCTACAATGAGCAGTTCTTC	CASSEASGGFYNEQFF
-	TRBV11-2	TRBJ1-2	once	TGTGCCAGCAGCTTTGGGGGGATTGGCTACACCTTC	CASSFGGIGYTF
TRBD2	TRBV5-4	TRBJ2-7	few	TGTGCCAGCAGCCTCGGGGGGTACTCCTACGAGCAGTACTTC	CASSLGGYSYEQYF
TRBD2	TRBV4-3	TRBJ2-2	-	TGCGCCAGCAGCCAAGATCCCCGTCGCGGGGGGGCAGGAACCGGGGAGCTGTTTTTT	CASSQDPRRGGAGTGELFF
TRBD1	TRBV7-9	TRBJ2-7	few	TGTGCCAGCAGCTTAGAGACAGGGGAAAAGCAGTACTTC	CASSLETGEKQYF
-	TRBV29-1	TRBJ1-2	-	TGCAGCGTTTGGGACGGTTCCCCTTATGGCTACACCTTC	CSVWDGSPYGYTF
-	TRBV6-5	TRBJ2-7	-	TGTGCCAGCAGTTACGGGGGAGGAGGGGCCTACGAGCAGTACTTC	CASSYGGGGAYEQYF
-	TRBV7-2	TRBJ2-7	-	TGTGCCAGCAGCTCGTCCTTCGAGCAGTACTTC	CASSSSFEQYF
TRBD1	TRBV28	TRBJ1-1	-	TGTGCCAGCGCAAGACAGGGGGCGAACACTGAAGCTTTCTTT	CASARQGANTEAFF
-	TRBV29-1	TRBJ1-2	-	TGCAGCGTTGACAGCTTCTTCTATGGCTACACCTTC	CSVDSFFYGYTF
-	TRBV19	TRBJ2-3	few	TGTGCCAGTAGCCCTACCCCGCAGGCAGATACGCAGTATTTT	CASSPTPQADTQYF
-	TRBV29-1	TRBJ1-1	-	TGCAGCGTTGAAACGAACACTGAAGCTTTCTTT	CSVETNTEAFF
-	TRBV7-9	TRBJ2-2	-	TGTGCCATCGGTCCCCGGAGCGGGGAGCTGTTTTTT	CAIGPRSGELFF
-	TRBV10-3	TRBJ2-7	-	TGTGCCATCTCGACGGACGGAGGTTACGAGCAGTACTTC	CAISTDGGYEQYF
-	TRBV27	TRBJ2-3	-	TGTGCCAGCAGTTTTGGAGCTAGCACAGATACGCAGTATTTT	CASSFGASTDTQYF
TRBD1	TRBV5-1	TRBJ1-2	-	TGCGCCAGCAGCTTGGGAGGGACAGGAGATGGCTACACCTTC	CASSLGGTGDGYTF
-	TRBV28	TRBJ1-2	-	TGTGCCAGCAGTGGGCGGGGTACTCAAGGGTATGGCTACACCTTC	CASSGRGTQGYGYTF
-	TRBV6-5	TRBJ1-2	-	TGTGCCAGCAGTTACTCAGGGTACGGGAACTATGGCTACACCTTC	CASSYSGYGNYGYTF
-	TRBV7-7	TRBJ2-7	-	TGTGCTAGCAGTCCTAGCTCCTACGAGCAGTACTTC	CASSPSSYEQYF
TRBD2	TRBV5-1	TRBJ2-5	-	TGCGCCAGCAGCCCCCTAAGAGCGGGGGGGGAGACCCAGTACTTC	CASSPLRAGGETQYF
-	TRBV6-5	TRBJ2-5	-	TGTGCCAGCACTACTATGGGGGGAGAGACCCAGTACTTC	CASTTMGGETQYF
-	TRBV6-1	TRBJ1-4	once	TGTGCCAGCAGTGAACGGTTCACAACCGTCGAAACTAATGAAAAACTGTTTTTT	CASSERFTTVETNEKLFF
TRBD1	TRBV7-2	TRBJ2-7	-	TGTGCCAGCAGCGTAGCAGGGGGCTGGTATGAGCAGTACTTC	CASSVAGGWYEQYF
-	TRBV11-3	TRBJ2-1	-	TGTGCCAGCAGCCTACGGCGGGCCTCCGAGAATGAGCAGTTCTTC	CASSLRRASENEQFF
-	TRBV7-9	TRBJ1-4	few	TGTGCCAGCAGCTTATCCAGGGAGGGACTTAATGAAAAACTGTTTTTT	CASSLSREGLNEKLFF
TRBD2	TRBV4-1	TRBJ2-7	-	TGCGCCAGCAGCCAGGGACTAGCGGGCTTCTACGAGCAGTACTTC	CASSQGLAGFYEQYF
-	TRBV7-6	TRBJ2-1	once	TGTGCCAGCAGCTATAACAATGAGCAGTTCTTC	CASSYNNEQFF
TRBD1	TRBV5-6	TRBJ1-1	large	TGTGCCAGCAGCTACCGGGACAGGGTTTTGGTTGAAGCTTTCTTT	CASSYRDRVLVEAFF
-	TRBV5-5	TRBJ1-2	-	TGTGCCAGCACGGGTTCCGGCGGCTACACCTTC	CASTGSGGYTF
-	TRBV5-6	TRBJ2-7	-	TGTGCCAGCAGCTTGGAACCGCCGGCAACCTACGAGCAGTACTTC	CASSLEPPATYEQYF
-	TRBV4-2	TRBJ2-3	-	TGTGCCAGCGGACCTACGACGGCGGGTAGCACAGATACGCAGTATTTT	CASGPTTAGSTDTQYF